This entry describes one TCR beta chain. A much larger clone sits a single nucleotide away, making a read error possible. Together with a sample-barcoded 5' primer, a J-beta primer mix was included in a second PCR lasting roughly 6 to 12 cycles. A template-switch adaptor containing 12 random nucleotides labeled each cDNA molecule. TCRdb passed the 5' RACE reads through MiXCR, listing each CDR3 protein once. The sample lists 1.5 million to 2 million distinct CDR3 sequences, 28% seen once, with 7.7% in the top ten. This sample is drawn from a study of blood T cells in healthy people across ages. The germline V gene encodes CDR1 SGHRS and CDR2 YFSETQ. The V end lost 3 bases, the J end lost 8 bases, and 15 bases lay between the germline ends. This CDR3 spans 14 amino acids.

The chain recombines TRBV5-1 with TRBJ2-1; a weak D match, TRBD1 (5 bases). Sequences were obtained from blood. This receptor was identified in a woman aged 25-40 years in good health. As DNA, the CDR3 is TGCGCCAGCAGCTGGACAACAGGTTTCCATGAGCAGTTCTTC. It yields the protein CASSWTTGFHEQFF.